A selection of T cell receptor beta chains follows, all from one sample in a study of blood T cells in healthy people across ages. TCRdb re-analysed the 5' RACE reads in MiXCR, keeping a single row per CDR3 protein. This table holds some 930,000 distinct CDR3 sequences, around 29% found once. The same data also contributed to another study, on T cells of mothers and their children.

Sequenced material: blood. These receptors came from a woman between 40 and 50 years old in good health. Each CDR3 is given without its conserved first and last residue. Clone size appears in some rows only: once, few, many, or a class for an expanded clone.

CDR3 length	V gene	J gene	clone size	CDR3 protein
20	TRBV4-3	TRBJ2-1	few	ASSQVNIYADETGGSYNEQF
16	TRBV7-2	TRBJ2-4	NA	AGSPSLRGLRVKNIQY
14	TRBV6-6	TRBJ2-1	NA	ASSTGALSSYNEQF
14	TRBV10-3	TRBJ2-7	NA	AISELSGPSYNEQY
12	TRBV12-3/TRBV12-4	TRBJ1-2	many	ASSPPTGGYGYT
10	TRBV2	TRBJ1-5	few	ASRTDNQPQH
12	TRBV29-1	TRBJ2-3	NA	SVEPGQRRNTQY
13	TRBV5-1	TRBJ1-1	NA	ASRDSESMNTEAF
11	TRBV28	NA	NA	ASGSQGRAEQY
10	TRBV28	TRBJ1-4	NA	ASSSSNEKLF
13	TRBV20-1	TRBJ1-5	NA	SSQTGGGSNQPQH
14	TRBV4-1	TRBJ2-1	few	ASSQTGGPSYNEQF
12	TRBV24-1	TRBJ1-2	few	ATSDLQGGNGYT
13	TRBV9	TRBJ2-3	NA	ASSRRGGPSDTQY
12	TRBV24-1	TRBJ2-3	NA	ATSDRGRRDTQY
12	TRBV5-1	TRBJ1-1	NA	ASSKDRGRTEAF
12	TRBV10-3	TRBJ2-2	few	AISEFSDTGELF
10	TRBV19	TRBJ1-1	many	ASSMGDTEAF
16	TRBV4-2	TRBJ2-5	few	ASSQDETSGGPQETQY
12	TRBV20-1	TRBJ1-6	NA	SARKGVADSPLH
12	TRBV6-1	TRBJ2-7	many	ASSEGGGAYEQY
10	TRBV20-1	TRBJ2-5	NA	SASSRGETQY
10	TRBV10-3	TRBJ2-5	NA	AISDWGDEQY
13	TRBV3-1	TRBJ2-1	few	ASSPGQGFYNEQF
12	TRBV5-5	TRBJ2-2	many	ASSSGLLREELF
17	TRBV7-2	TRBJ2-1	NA	ASSLALGASSGGADEQF
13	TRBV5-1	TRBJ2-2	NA	ASSFTSGVAGELF
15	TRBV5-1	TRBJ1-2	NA	ASRFGGTVSLDYGYT
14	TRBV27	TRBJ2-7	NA	ASSLAGQPLVYEQY
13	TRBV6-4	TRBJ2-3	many	ASSDTSGGPDTQY
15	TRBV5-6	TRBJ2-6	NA	ASSFGTGTPGANVLT
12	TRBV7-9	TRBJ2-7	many	ASSLVGQVYEQY
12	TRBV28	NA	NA	ASSLIPREYEQY
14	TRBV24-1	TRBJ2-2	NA	ATSDGVNTNTGELF
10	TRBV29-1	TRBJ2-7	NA	SIRDLHSEQY
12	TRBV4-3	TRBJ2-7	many	ASSQDAGAYEQY
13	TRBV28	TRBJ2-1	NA	ASSLEAYSYNEQF
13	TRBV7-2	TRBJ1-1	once	ASTRDGRGSTEAF
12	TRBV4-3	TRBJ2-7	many	ASSQDRVGWEQY
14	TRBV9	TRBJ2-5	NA	ASSSGGAGGQETLY
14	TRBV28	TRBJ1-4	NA	ASSSRDPSTNEKLF
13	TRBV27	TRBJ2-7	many	ASSPRQGVAYEQY
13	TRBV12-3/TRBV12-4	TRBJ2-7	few	ASSSPAGVAYEQY
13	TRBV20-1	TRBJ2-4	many	SARGTGSGENIQY
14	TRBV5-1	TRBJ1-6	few	ASSYAGTGGLSPLH
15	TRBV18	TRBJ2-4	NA	ASSPQGPGTGKNIQY
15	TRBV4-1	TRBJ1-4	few	ASSLSGFLMLDEKLF